A selection of T cell receptor beta chains follows, all from one sample in a study of response to subunit inactivated influenza vaccine. TCRdb itself ran the RT-PCR reads through MiXCR, one entry per CDR3 protein. This sample has hundreds of thousands of distinct CDR3 sequences, with less than 15% found just once. The specimen was PBMCs from blood, collected less than 15 days before vaccination. These receptors were obtained from a man aged 45 to 65 who received an inactivated influenza vaccine. Both conserved end residues are part of each CDR3. A D gene is named only where the DNA matches it firmly. Clone size is given for some rows only: seen once, a few or many times, or a class if the clone is expanded.

j_call d_call v_call clone_size cdr3_nt cdr3_aa
TRBJ2-7 . TRBV7-9 few TGTGCCAGCAGTCCCATCCTCCACGAGCAGTACTTC CASSPILHEQYF
TRBJ1-6 TRBD1 TRBV7-2 few TGTGCCAGCAGAACGACAGGGGGCGAATCACCCCTCCACTTT CASRTTGGESPLHF
TRBJ2-3 TRBD2 TRBV7-7 . TGTGCCAGCAGCCGGGGACTAGCGACTAGCACAGATACGCAGTATTTT CASSRGLATSTDTQYF
TRBJ2-7 TRBD1 TRBV10-3 many TGTGCCATCAGTGAGTCGGGACAGGGGGCCTACGAGCAGTACTTC CAISESGQGAYEQYF
TRBJ2-7 TRBD1 TRBV3-1 . TGTGCCAGCAGCCTCGGGACAGGGTTATTGTCCCACGAGCAGTACTTC CASSLGTGLLSHEQYF
TRBJ2-3 TRBD1 TRBV6-5 . TGTGCCAGCAGTTACGGTCGGGGACAGGGCGACACAGATACGCAGTATTTT CASSYGRGQGDTDTQYF
TRBJ2-1 . TRBV4-3 few TGCGCCAGCAGCCAAGATAACGTCCACAGGGTTGGGTACAATGAGCAGTTCTTC CASSQDNVHRVGYNEQFF
TRBJ1-1 . TRBV4-1 . TGCGCCAGCAGCCAAGATATCCGGCAGAACACTGAAGCTTTCTTT CASSQDIRQNTEAFF
TRBJ1-1 . TRBV3-1 . TGTGCCAGCAGCCAAGGAGGGACTTATCAGAACACTGAAGCTTTCTTT CASSQGGTYQNTEAFF
TRBJ2-5 . TRBV10-1 . TGCGCCAGCCCCAGACCCCGGGAAGAGACCCAGTACTTC CASPRPREETQYF
TRBJ2-2 . TRBV20-1 . TGCAGTGCTAGAGATTTGGGGAGCACCGGGGAGCTGTTTTTT CSARDLGSTGELFF
TRBJ1-4 . TRBV5-4 . TGTGCCAGCAGCGACCGGGAGCATAGTGAAAAACTGTTTTTT CASSDREHSEKLFF
TRBJ1-1 TRBD1 TRBV3-1 many TGTGCCAGCAGCCACAGGGACAGGCCGAGGAGAGCTTTCTTT CASSHRDRPRRAFF
TRBJ2-2 TRBD2 TRBV29-1 many TGCAGAGTTGATCCGACTAGCGGAGCCGGGGAGCTGTTTTTT CRVDPTSGAGELFF
TRBJ2-1 TRBD2 TRBV4-3 few TGCGCCAGCAGCCAGTACCCAACCTCCGGGACTAGCGGGAGGGCTAATGAGCAGTTCTTC CASSQYPTSGTSGRANEQFF